This T cell receptor (beta chain) was documented in a study of radiation and T cells in renal cell carcinoma. Study-wide context: Nephrectomy followed 15 Gy stereotactic body radiation by 4 weeks.

Worth noting for this clone: Other nucleotide sequences in the sample specify the same CDR3.

Assay: immunoSEQ multiplex PCR; the TCRdb copy retains only in-frame clones and omits some. Of approximately 150,000 clones in the sample, roughly 83% were seen once. The sample's time point: baseline pretreatment blood. The treatment is: 15 Gy SBRT to primary tumor, nephrectomy 4 weeks later. Serial blood draws occurred at baseline and 2 and 4 weeks post-SBRT. This TCR was sampled from a woman between 45 and 60 years old with renal cell carcinoma. The material was blood, obtained from a patient whose treatment included radiotherapy and nephrectomy.

As DNA, the CDR3 is TGCGCCAGCAGCTTGGATTCAGGTCAGCCCCAGCATTTT. It yields the protein CASSLDSGQPQHF. The V call is TRBV5-1, the J call TRBJ1-5; D ambiguous. CDR3 length equals 13 residues. Trimming removed 0 bases from V and 6 bases from J, with 7 bases in between. Germline assignment: CDR1 SGHRS and CDR2 YFSETQ. Based on the CDR3 plus reference TRBV5-1 and TRBJ1-5, the full variable domain is KAGVTQTPRYLIKTRGQQVTLSCSPISGHRSVSWYQQTPGQGLQFLFEYFSETQRNKGNFPGRFSGRQFSNSRSEMNVSTLELGDSALYLCASSLDSGQPQHFGDGTRLSIL.